What follows are 18 T cell receptor beta chains derived from one specimen sequenced in a study of cytomegalovirus exposure and HLA in healthy donors. PCR used 60 Vbeta primers and 13 Jbeta primers. Clones were read by immunoSEQ multiplex PCR, and TCRdb kept only the in-frame ones, dropping some. The data contain 90,000 to 150,000 clones, about 60% of them singletons. Sequencing was done on a sample of PBMCs. Source of these receptors: a man aged 40-50 years in good health and CMV-seropositive.

This sequence joins TRBV6-5 and TRBJ2-1; a possible D gene is TRBD2 (5 bases). Trimming pared 2 bases from V and 10 bases from J, leaving 18 bases between. Germline values: CDR1 MNHEY, CDR2 SVGAGI. The CDR3 contains 15 residues. CDR3 region: CASSYNVPDRGEQFF. As DNA, the CDR3 is TGTGCCAGCAGTTACAATGTCCCCGACCGCGGGGAGCAGTTCTTC.

The gene calls are TRBV18 and TRBJ2-1; 10 bases are a match to TRBD2. CDR1 and CDR2 from the germline V gene are KGHSH and LQKENI. J lost 8 bases, V lost 3 bases, and 7 bases had no gene match. This CDR3 spans 15 amino acids. CDR3 amino acids: CASSPPGLAGDEQFF. CDR3 bases: TGTGCCAGCTCACCTCCGGGGCTAGCGGGAGATGAGCAGTTCTTC.

V gene TRBV14 combines with J gene TRBJ2-7, with D possibly being TRBD2 (6 bases). Germline V gene data show CDR1 as SGHDN and CDR2 as FVKESK. The CDR3 extends over 14 amino acids. V dropped 1 base and J dropped 7 bases, with 14 bases sitting between them. The CDR3 loop is CASSQAAGRGEQYF. The DNA for the CDR3 is TGTGCCAGCAGCCAAGCGGCGGGACGCGGGGAGCAGTACTTC.

This chain joins TRBV6-5 and TRBJ1-2; perhaps TRBD1 as D (5 bases). The CDR3 contains 13 residues. The V and J ends lost 2 bases and 4 bases respectively, with 8 bases between them. Germline-derived CDR1 and CDR2 are MNHEY and SVGAGI. The CDR3 region has the DNA TGTGCCAGCAGTTACCAGGGTACCTATGGCTACACCTTC. Amino acid sequence: CASSYQGTYGYTF.

The rearrangement uses TRBV27 and TRBJ2-6; 7 positions match TRBD1. The CDR3 sequence is 16 residues long. Per germline, CDR1 MNHEY and CDR2 SMNVEV (reference sequence). V trimming: 5 bases; J trimming: 4 bases; junction bases outside the gene matches: 8. The DNA of the CDR3 is TGTGCCAGCAGTCCACGACAGGGTACCGGGGCCAACGTCCTGACTTTC. Protein sequence: CASSPRQGTGANVLTF. The entire variable domain, with the rest obtained from reference TRBV27 and TRBJ2-6, is as follows: EAQVTQNPRYLITVTGKKLTVTCSQNMNHEYMSWYRQDPGLGLRQIYYSMNVEVTDKGDVPEGYKVSRKEKRNFPLILESPSPNQTSLYFCASSPRQGTGANVLTFGAGSRLTVL.

The chain couples TRBV19 to TRBJ1-5, with 7 bases fitting TRBD1. Germline values: CDR1 LNHDA, CDR2 SQIVND (reference sequence). The junction had 13 bases not matched to a gene; V was cut back by 4 bases and J by 7 bases. The CDR3 consists of 16 residues. This CDR3 is CASSTGQVARGQPQHF. DNA of the CDR3: TGTGCCAGTAGTACCGGACAGGTCGCCCGTGGACAGCCCCAGCATTTT.

V usage is TRBV4-3 and J usage is TRBJ2-7, with 9 bases fitting TRBD1. The CDR3 sequence is 15 residues long. The V segment lost 3 bases and the J segment 3 bases; nucleotides outside the gene matches: 6. CDR1 is LGHNA and CDR2 is YSLEER in the germline V gene. CDR3 sequence (DNA): TGCGCCAGCAGCCACCTGACAGGGGGGAACTACGAGCAGTACTTC. Translated, it gives CASSHLTGGNYEQYF.

CDR3: CSARVRHGYTF. DNA for the CDR3: TGCAGTGCTAGAGTCAGGCATGGCTACACCTTC. The chain links TRBV20-1 to TRBJ1-2; no reliable D call. The CDR3 consists of 11 residues. V shed 1 base and J shed 6 bases, with 6 bases lying between them. Germline CDR1 and CDR2: DFQATT and SNEGSKA (reference sequence).

This chain connects TRBV6-5 to TRBJ2-3; D call uncertain. This CDR3 spans 14 amino acids. Trimming took 2 bases from V and 4 from J, leaving 10 bases between them. Germline V gives CDR1 MNHEY, CDR2 SVGAGI. The DNA of the CDR3 is TGTGCCAGCAGTTACGTGGCGGTCCCAGATACGCAGTATTTT. Translating gives CASSYVAVPDTQYF.

This chain connects TRBV5-1 to TRBJ1-4; D gene ambiguous. Trimming shortened V by 3 bases and J by 8 bases, and 11 bases separated the two germline ends. Germline CDR1 and CDR2: SGHRS and YFSETQ. This CDR3 comprises 13 residues. CDR3 in DNA: TGCGCCAGCAGCTCGTGGACGGGGGAAAAACTGTTTTTT. It encodes CASSSWTGEKLFF. The whole variable domain, filled in from reference TRBV5-1 and TRBJ1-4, reads KAGVTQTPRYLIKTRGQQVTLSCSPISGHRSVSWYQQTPGQGLQFLFEYFSETQRNKGNFPGRFSGRQFSNSRSEMNVSTLELGDSALYLCASSSWTGEKLFFGSGTQLSVL.

V usage is TRBV4-2 and J usage is TRBJ2-7; 11 bases agree with TRBD1. V was clipped by 3 bases and J by 6 bases; unmatched bases: 4. Germline lookup yields CDR1 LGHNA and CDR2 YNFKEQ. The length of the CDR3 is 14 residues. The CDR3 DNA sequence: TGTGCCAGCAGCCAGGACAGGGGGCTTGGCGAGCAGTACTTC. Its protein is CASSQDRGLGEQYF.

This chain uses TRBV6-6 with TRBJ2-3; 11 bases agree with TRBD1. CDR3 length: 15 residues. Germline V gene sequence: CDR1 MNHNY, CDR2 SVGAGI (reference sequence). V dropped 4 bases and J dropped 3; count of bases not matched to a gene: 3. In nucleotides, the CDR3 is TGTGCCAGCAGTTCCCGGGACAGGGGGACAGATACGCAGTATTTT. Translating gives CASSSRDRGTDTQYF.

This clone was seen repeatedly, ten times or more. Different DNA sequences within this sample yield the same CDR3. The genes are TRBV27 and TRBJ1-1; weak D call: TRBD1 (6 bases). Between the trimmed V and J ends, which lost 2 bases and 4 bases, there was a span of 8 bases. The CDR3 contains 13 residues. Germline V CDR1 and CDR2: MNHEY, SMNVEV (reference sequence). CDR3 residues: CASSLQGSTEAFF. DNA for the CDR3: TGTGCCAGCAGTTTACAGGGGAGCACTGAAGCTTTCTTT.

The genes are TRBV30 and TRBJ1-1; D is unclear. The CDR3 contains 14 residues. V lost 0 bases and J lost 0, with 8 bases in between. Germline V gene lookup returns CDR1 GTSNPN and CDR2 SVGIG (reference sequence). The CDR3 is CAWSVLVMNTEAFF. For the CDR3, the DNA is TGTGCCTGGAGTGTACTAGTCATGAACACTGAAGCTTTCTTT.

V and J are TRBV19 and TRBJ2-5; the match to TRBD1 covers 10 bases. Germline V CDR1 and CDR2: LNHDA, SQIVND (reference sequence). The CDR3 covers 14 residues. The V segment lost 7 bases and the J segment 4 bases; nucleotides outside the gene matches: 6. The CDR3 bases are TGTGCCAGTACCACTGGGACAGGGGTAGAGACCCAGTACTTC. Protein sequence: CASTTGTGVETQYF.

This rearrangement joins TRBV7-9 to TRBJ2-6; the D is unclear. CDR1 and CDR2 (germline): SEHNR, FQNEAQ (reference sequence). CDR3 length equals 16 residues. V dropped 5 bases and J dropped 1 base, with 12 bases sitting between them. The CDR3 coding sequence is TGTGCCAGCAGCCCGGTCCCTCAATCTGGGGCCAACGTCCTGACTTTC. It translates to CASSPVPQSGANVLTF.

This clone was detected a few times. J is TRBJ1-2 and V is TRBV10-3; the match to TRBD1 covers 7 bases. Trimming at V came to 3 bases and at J to 2 bases, leaving 3 bases not matched to a gene. CDR3 length equals 14 residues. Germline assignment: CDR1 ENHRY and CDR2 SYGVKD. CDR3 in amino acids: CAISETGDNYGYTF. CDR3 nucleotides: TGTGCCATCAGTGAAACAGGGGACAACTATGGCTACACCTTC.

A few counts support this clone. The genes are TRBV6-6 and TRBJ1-5, with TRBD1 as a possible D gene (6 bases). Trimming removed 5 bases at V and 7 bases at J, with 12 bases between. CDR1 and CDR2 (germline): MNHNY, SVGAGI (reference sequence). This CDR3 has 13 residues. The CDR3 here is CASSATQGQPQHF. CDR3 nucleotides: TGTGCCAGCAGTGCGACACAGGGCCAGCCCCAGCATTTT.